This TCR beta chain appears in the sequencing data of a study of siplizumab effects on memory and regulatory T cells. The study, taken as a whole, reports: It seemed that naive T cells were more diverse than memory cells and were major contributors to the alloresponse. In siplizumab cultures, the suppressive function of proliferating Tregs remained unconfirmed.

To note about this clone: Its antigen is undetermined.

V gave up 3 bases and J gave up 0 bases, with 15 bases separating them. The germline gives CDR1 SGHRS, CDR2 YFSETQ. The CDR3 has 16 residues. Clones were read by immunoSEQ multiplex PCR, and TCRdb kept only the in-frame ones, dropping some. The table includes 45,000 to 50,000 clones, roughly 87% detected once. Sample: naive CD8+ T cells sorted from blood. This TCR was recovered from a human donor in good health. V is TRBV5-1 and J is TRBJ1-1; the D gene is possibly TRBD1 (6 bases). The CDR3, as DNA: TGCGCCAGCAGCTCCGCCTTGGGGGGCTTGAACACTGAAGCTTTCTTT. Amino acids: CASSSALGGLNTEAFF.